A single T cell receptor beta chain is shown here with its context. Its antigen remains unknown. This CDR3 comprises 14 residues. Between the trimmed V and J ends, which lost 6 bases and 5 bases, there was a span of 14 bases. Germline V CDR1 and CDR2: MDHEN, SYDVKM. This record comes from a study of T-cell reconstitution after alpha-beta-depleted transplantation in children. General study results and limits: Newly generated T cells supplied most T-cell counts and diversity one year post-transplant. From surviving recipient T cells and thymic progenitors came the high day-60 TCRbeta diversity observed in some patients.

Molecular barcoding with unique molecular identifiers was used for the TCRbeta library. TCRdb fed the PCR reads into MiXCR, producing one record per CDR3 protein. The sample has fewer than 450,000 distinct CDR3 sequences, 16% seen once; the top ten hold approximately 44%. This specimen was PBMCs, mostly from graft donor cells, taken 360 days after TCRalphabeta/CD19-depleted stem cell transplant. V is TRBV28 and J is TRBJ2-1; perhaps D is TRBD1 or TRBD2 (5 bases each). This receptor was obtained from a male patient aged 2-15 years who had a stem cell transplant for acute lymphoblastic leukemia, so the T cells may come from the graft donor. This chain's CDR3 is CASRHGAANNEQFF. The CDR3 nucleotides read TGTGCCAGCAGACACGGGGCCGCTAACAATGAGCAGTTCTTC.